Listed below are T cell receptor beta chains from one sample, sequenced in a study of radiation and T cells in renal cell carcinoma. The method was immunoSEQ multiplex PCR; TCRdb's version includes in-frame clones alone and lacks a portion of them. Among over 60,000 clones listed, 65% to 90% were seen once. Sequenced material: blood, taken from a patient whose treatment included radiotherapy and nephrectomy. These receptors were taken from a woman aged 45-65 years with renal cell carcinoma. Both conserved end residues are part of each CDR3. A D gene is named only where the DNA matches it firmly. Expanded clones are given a class, and other clones once, few, many or no size at all.

abundance,d_gene,v_gene,j_gene,CDR3nt,CDR3aa
NA,NA,TRBV5-1,TRBJ2-1,TGCGCCAGCAGCTTGAGCAGGGGGGGCAATGAGCAGTTCTTC,CASSLSRGGNEQFF
NA,NA,TRBV19,TRBJ2-1,TGTGCCAGTAGTATAGTTCCGGGGGCCGGTTACAATGAGCAGTTCTTC,CASSIVPGAGYNEQFF
once,TRBD2,TRBV4-2,TRBJ2-7,TGTGCCAGCAGCCCACCGGGACTAGCGGAGGCCTACGAGCAGTACTTC,CASSPPGLAEAYEQYF
NA,TRBD1,TRBV2,TRBJ2-7,TGTGCCAGCAGTGACGGGACAGGGGGATTTTACGAGCAGTACTTC,CASSDGTGGFYEQYF
once,NA,TRBV18,TRBJ2-1,TGTGCCAGCTCACCATCAACGAGGGGCGTCAATGAGCAGTTCTTC,CASSPSTRGVNEQFF
NA,TRBD1,TRBV5-1,TRBJ1-2,TGCGCCAGCAGCTCTCAGGGGGCGAACTATGGCTACACCTTC,CASSSQGANYGYTF
NA,NA,TRBV9,TRBJ1-3,TGTGCCAGCAGCGTAGGGCCCCTAGTGAGCTCTGGAAACACCATATATTTT,CASSVGPLVSSGNTIYF
NA,NA,TRBV5-1,TRBJ2-3,TGCGCCAGCCGACAGGAGGGACAGTCCACAGATACGCAGTATTTT,CASRQEGQSTDTQYF
NA,NA,TRBV6-1,TRBJ1-2,TGTGCCAGCACAGGTTTAGGCTATGGCTACACCTTC,CASTGLGYGYTF
once,NA,TRBV19,TRBJ1-5,TGTGCCAGTAGGCGATCCGGTAATAGCAATCAGCCCCAGCATTTT,CASRRSGNSNQPQHF
once,NA,TRBV10-2,TRBJ1-6,TGCGCCAGCAGGGGTGGGGGCCACGGAGGCTATAATTCACCCCTCCACTTT,CASRGGGHGGYNSPLHF
NA,NA,TRBV2,TRBJ1-2,TGTGCCAGCAGTGAAGGGGGGACGGTGGGAGGCTACACCTTC,CASSEGGTVGGYTF
NA,NA,TRBV6-5,TRBJ2-7,TGTGCCAGCACCCCAGGGATCTTCGACGAGCAGTACTTC,CASTPGIFDEQYF
NA,NA,TRBV6-5,TRBJ1-5,TGTGCCAGCAGCTACGTTCGGGGGCAGATAGGGCAGCCCCAGCATTTT,CASSYVRGQIGQPQHF
NA,NA,TRBV7-9,TRBJ1-5,TGTGCCAGCAGCTCCAGGGATTGGGGCAATCAGCCCCAGCATTTT,CASSSRDWGNQPQHF
NA,NA,TRBV10-3,TRBJ1-2,TGTGCCATCAGTGACCGGGACTGGGATACTAACTATGGCTACACCTTC,CAISDRDWDTNYGYTF
NA,TRBD2,TRBV5-1,TRBJ2-5,TGCGCCAGCAGCTTGGAGGCTAGCGGGAGTGGAGAGACCCAGTACTTC,CASSLEASGSGETQYF
NA,TRBD1,TRBV19,TRBJ2-1,TGTGCCAGTAGCGTTACAGGGGGCGATGAGCAGTTCTTC,CASSVTGGDEQFF
once,TRBD1,TRBV28,TRBJ2-7,TGTGCCAGCGGCTCGACAGGGTTTTGGTACGAGCAGTACTTC,CASGSTGFWYEQYF
NA,NA,TRBV6-6,TRBJ1-4,TGTGCCAGCAGTGGGGGGAGGGATGAAAAACTGTTTTTT,CASSGGRDEKLFF
NA,TRBD2,TRBV4-1,TRBJ2-1,TGCGCCAGCAGCCAAGTGTCAGCGGGAGGAGGAGATGAGCAGTTCTTC,CASSQVSAGGGDEQFF
NA,NA,TRBV10-3,TRBJ2-3,TGTGCCACCGGACAGAGCACAGATACGCAGTATTTT,CATGQSTDTQYF
NA,TRBD1,TRBV7-2,TRBJ1-5,TGTGCCAGCAGCTTAGACAGGGGGGGCCAGCCCCAGCATTTT,CASSLDRGGQPQHF
NA,NA,TRBV6-6,TRBJ1-2,TGTGCCAGCAGTTACTCGAATTCACAGGGAGTACGTGGCTACACCTTC,CASSYSNSQGVRGYTF
NA,TRBD1,TRBV2,TRBJ1-2,TGTGCCAGCAGTGACACGGCAGGGGGCTTTGGCTACACCTTC,CASSDTAGGFGYTF
once,TRBD1,TRBV7-9,TRBJ1-3,TGTGCCAGCAGCCCGGGACAGGGGGAGTTAGACACCATATATTTT,CASSPGQGELDTIYF
NA,TRBD1,TRBV4-3,TRBJ2-6,TGCGCCAGCAGGAGGACAGGCTCTGGGGCCAACGTCCTGACTTTC,CASRRTGSGANVLTF
NA,TRBD1,TRBV5-6,TRBJ1-4,TGTGCCAGCAGCGGAGAACAGGGGGCGAATGAAAAACTGTTTTTT,CASSGEQGANEKLFF
NA,TRBD1,TRBV13,TRBJ2-7,TGTGCCAGCAGCTTAGGCGAGACAGGGGCTATAGGCGAGCAGTACTTC,CASSLGETGAIGEQYF
NA,NA,TRBV9,TRBJ2-7,TGTGCCAGCAGCGTGGAGTCAAGTTACGAGCAGTACTTC,CASSVESSYEQYF
NA,TRBD2,TRBV7-6,TRBJ2-1,TGTGCCAGCAGCTTAGCGCTTAGCGGGGGATACAATGAGCAGTTCTTC,CASSLALSGGYNEQFF
once,NA,TRBV18,TRBJ2-3,TGTGCCAGCTCCACCCCAGGGACAGATACGCAGTATTTT,CASSTPGTDTQYF
once,NA,TRBV4-3,TRBJ1-6,TGCGCCAGCAGCCAAGATTGGGAGACAAAGGTCACCCTCCACTTT,CASSQDWETKVTLHF
NA,TRBD1,TRBV5-4,TRBJ1-1,TGTGCCAGCAGCTTGTGGGACAGGAACACTGAAGCTTTCTTT,CASSLWDRNTEAFF
NA,NA,TRBV7-8,TRBJ1-2,TGTGCCAGCAGCCCGAGAGCCACCAATAACTATGGCTACACCTTC,CASSPRATNNYGYTF
NA,NA,TRBV7-2,TRBJ2-7,TGTGCCAGCAGCTTAGATTTTGCCGGGGACCTCTCCTACGAGCAGTACTTC,CASSLDFAGDLSYEQYF
NA,TRBD1,TRBV28,TRBJ1-1,TGTGCCAGCAGTCCAAACAGGGACAGTGAAGCTTTCTTT,CASSPNRDSEAFF
NA,NA,TRBV14,TRBJ2-3,TGTGCCAGCAGCCAACCGGCAGGGTTGGCGGATACGCAGTATTTT,CASSQPAGLADTQYF
NA,NA,TRBV5-6,TRBJ2-3,TGTGCCAGCAGCTTAGGTAGTAGCACAGATACGCAGTATTTT,CASSLGSSTDTQYF
NA,NA,TRBV5-1,TRBJ2-7,TGCGCCAGCAGCTCCCGGCAGGACTACCGGCAGTACTTC,CASSSRQDYRQYF
NA,NA,TRBV4-3,TRBJ1-2,TGCGCCAGCCGCGGTGGGGCGAACCTCAACTATGGCTACACCTTC,CASRGGANLNYGYTF
NA,NA,TRBV7-2,TRBJ1-2,TGTGCCAGCGTCTATGGGGGTATCTATGGCTACACCTTC,CASVYGGIYGYTF
once,TRBD1,TRBV2,TRBJ1-3,TGTGCCAGCAGTCGGGACAGGGGAGCTGGAAACACCATATATTTT,CASSRDRGAGNTIYF
NA,TRBD1,TRBV5-1,TRBJ2-1,TGCGCCAGCAGCTTGGGACAGGGGGCCGATGAGCAGTTCTTC,CASSLGQGADEQFF
NA,TRBD1,TRBV6-5,TRBJ1-3,TGTGCCAGCAGAAGGACAGGGAACCCTGGAAACACCATATATTTT,CASRRTGNPGNTIYF
NA,NA,TRBV28,TRBJ2-7,TGTGCCAGCCGCAAGCCGGTGGGCGAGCAGTACTTC,CASRKPVGEQYF